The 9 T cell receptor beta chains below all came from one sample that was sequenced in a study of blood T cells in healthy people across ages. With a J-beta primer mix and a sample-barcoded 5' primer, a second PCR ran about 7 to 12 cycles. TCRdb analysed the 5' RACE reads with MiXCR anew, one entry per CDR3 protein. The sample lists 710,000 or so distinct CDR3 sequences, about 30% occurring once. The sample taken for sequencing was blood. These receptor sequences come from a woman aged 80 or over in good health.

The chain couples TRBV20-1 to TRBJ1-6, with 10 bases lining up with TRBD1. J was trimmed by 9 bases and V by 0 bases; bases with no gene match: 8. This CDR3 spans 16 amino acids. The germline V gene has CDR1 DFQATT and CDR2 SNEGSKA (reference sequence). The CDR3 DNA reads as TGCAGTGCTAGAGATCGGGACAGGGGAAGTTTTTCACCCCTCCACTTT. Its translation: CSARDRDRGSFSPLHF.

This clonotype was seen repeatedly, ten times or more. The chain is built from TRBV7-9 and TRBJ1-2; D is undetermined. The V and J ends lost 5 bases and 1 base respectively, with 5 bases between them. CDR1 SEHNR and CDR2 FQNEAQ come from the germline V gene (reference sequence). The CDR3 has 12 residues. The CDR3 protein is CASSAFNYGYTF. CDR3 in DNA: TGTGCCAGCAGCGCCTTTAACTATGGCTACACCTTC. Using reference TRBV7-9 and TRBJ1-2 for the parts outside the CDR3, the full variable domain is DTGVSQNPRHKITKRGQNVTFRCDPISEHNRLYWYRQTLGQGPEFLTYFQNEAQLEKSRLLSDRFSAERPKGSFSTLEIQRTEQGDSAMYLCASSAFNYGYTFGSGTRLTVV.

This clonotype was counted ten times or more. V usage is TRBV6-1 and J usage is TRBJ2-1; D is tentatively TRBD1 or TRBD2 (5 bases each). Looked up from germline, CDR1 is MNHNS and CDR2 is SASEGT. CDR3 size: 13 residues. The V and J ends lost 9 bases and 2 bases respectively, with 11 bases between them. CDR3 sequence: CASGTSTYNEQFF. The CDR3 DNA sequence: TGTGCCAGTGGGACCTCGACCTACAATGAGCAGTTCTTC.

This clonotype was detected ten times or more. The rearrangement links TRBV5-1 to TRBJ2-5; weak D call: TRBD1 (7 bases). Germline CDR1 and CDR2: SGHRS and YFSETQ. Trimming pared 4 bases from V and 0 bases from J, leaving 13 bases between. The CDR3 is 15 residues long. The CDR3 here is CASSAGTDYQETQYF. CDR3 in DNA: TGCGCCAGCAGCGCGGGGACAGATTACCAAGAGACCCAGTACTTC.

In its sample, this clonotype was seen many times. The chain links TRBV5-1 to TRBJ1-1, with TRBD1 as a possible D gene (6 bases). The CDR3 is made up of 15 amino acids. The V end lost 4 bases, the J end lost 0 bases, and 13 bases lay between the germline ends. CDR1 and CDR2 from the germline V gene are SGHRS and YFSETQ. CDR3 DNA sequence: TGCGCCAGCAGCCTGGACAGACCTATGAACACTGAAGCTTTCTTT. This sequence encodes CASSLDRPMNTEAFF.

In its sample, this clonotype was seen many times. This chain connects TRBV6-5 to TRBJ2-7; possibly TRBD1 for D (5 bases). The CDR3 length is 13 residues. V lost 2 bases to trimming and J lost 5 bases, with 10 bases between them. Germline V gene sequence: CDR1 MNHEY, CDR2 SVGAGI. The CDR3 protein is CASSYGRGHEQYF. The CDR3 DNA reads TGTGCCAGCAGTTACGGAAGGGGTCACGAGCAGTACTTC.

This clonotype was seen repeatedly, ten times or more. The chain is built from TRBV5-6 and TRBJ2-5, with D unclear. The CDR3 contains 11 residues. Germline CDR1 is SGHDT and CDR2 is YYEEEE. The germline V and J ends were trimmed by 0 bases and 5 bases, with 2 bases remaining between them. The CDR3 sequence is CASSLAETQYF. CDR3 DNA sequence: TGTGCCAGCAGCTTGGCGGAGACCCAGTACTTC.

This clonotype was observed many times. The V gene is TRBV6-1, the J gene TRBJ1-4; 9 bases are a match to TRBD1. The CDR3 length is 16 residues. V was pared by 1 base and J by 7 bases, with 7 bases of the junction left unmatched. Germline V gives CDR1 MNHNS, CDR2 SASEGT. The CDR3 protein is CASSEVRGTGFEKLFF. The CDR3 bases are TGTGCCAGCAGTGAAGTACGCGGGACAGGGTTTGAAAAACTGTTTTTT.

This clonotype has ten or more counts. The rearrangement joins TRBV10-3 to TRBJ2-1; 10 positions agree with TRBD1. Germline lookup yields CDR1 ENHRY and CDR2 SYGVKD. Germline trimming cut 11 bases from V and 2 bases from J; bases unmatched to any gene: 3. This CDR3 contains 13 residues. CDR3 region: CAVDRGAYNEQFF. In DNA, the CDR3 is TGTGCCGTGGACAGGGGGGCCTACAATGAGCAGTTCTTC.